Here is one T cell receptor (beta chain) with its context. The sample originates from a study of blood T cell repertoires in COVID-19. In the study overall: From the United States, Italy and Spain came samples of acute and convalescent COVID-19.

The germline CDR1 and CDR2 sequences are MGHRA and YSYEKL. The length of the CDR3 is 15 residues. V was cut by 3 bases and J by 2 bases, with 13 bases left in between. Data came from immunoSEQ multiplex PCR; TCRdb stores just in-frame clones and leaves some out. The table shows some 270,000 clones, with roughly 84% occurring only once. The V gene is TRBV4-1, the J gene TRBJ1-2; no clear D gene. This TCR was recovered from a woman in her forties who had recovered from COVID-19. The source material was peripheral blood. CDR3 in amino acids: CASSHGGNWNYGYTF. DNA of the CDR3: TGCGCCAGCAGCCACGGCGGGAATTGGAACTATGGCTACACCTTC.